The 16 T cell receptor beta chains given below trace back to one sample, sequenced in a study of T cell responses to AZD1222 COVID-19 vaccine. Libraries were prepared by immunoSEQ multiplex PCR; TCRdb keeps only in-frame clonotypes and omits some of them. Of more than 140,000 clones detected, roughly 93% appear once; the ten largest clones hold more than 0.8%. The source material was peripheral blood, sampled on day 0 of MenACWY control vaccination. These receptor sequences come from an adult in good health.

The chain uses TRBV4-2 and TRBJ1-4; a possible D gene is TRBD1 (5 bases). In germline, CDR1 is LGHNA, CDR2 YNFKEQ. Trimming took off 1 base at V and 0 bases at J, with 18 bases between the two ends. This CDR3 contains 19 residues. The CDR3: CASSQANLGERPTNEKLFF. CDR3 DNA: TGTGCCAGCAGCCAAGCCAATTTAGGGGAGAGGCCAACTAATGAAAAACTGTTTTTT.

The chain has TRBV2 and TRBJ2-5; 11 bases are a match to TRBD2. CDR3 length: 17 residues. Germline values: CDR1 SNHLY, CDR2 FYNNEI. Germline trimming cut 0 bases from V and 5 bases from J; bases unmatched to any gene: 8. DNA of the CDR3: TGTGCCAGCAGTGAAGCCTGGCTAGCGGGGGGTCGGGAGACCCAGTACTTC. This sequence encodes CASSEAWLAGGRETQYF.

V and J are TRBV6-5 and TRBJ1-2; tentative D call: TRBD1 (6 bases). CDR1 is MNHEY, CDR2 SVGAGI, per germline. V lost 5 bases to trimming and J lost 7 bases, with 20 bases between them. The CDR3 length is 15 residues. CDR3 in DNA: TGTGCCAGCAGTCTGAACCGCGACAGGTCCGGTGGCTACACCTTC. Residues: CASSLNRDRSGGYTF.

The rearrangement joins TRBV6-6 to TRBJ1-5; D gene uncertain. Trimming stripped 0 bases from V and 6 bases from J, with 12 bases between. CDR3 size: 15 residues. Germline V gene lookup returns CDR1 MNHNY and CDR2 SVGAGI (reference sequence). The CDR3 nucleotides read TGTGCCAGCAGTTACTCGTTCGGGGTCGGTCAGCCCCAGCATTTT. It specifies CASSYSFGVGQPQHF.

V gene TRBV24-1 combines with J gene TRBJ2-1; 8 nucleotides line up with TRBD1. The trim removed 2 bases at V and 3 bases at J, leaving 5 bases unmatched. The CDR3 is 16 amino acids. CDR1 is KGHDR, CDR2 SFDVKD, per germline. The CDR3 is CATSDSWTGNYNEQFF. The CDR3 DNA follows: TGTGCCACCAGTGATTCGTGGACAGGGAACTACAATGAGCAGTTCTTC.

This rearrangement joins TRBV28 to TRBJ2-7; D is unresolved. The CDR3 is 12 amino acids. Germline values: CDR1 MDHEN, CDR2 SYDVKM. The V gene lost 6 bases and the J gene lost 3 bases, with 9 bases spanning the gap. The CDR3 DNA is TGTGCCAGCAGCCGCTCGTTCTACGAGCAGTACTTC. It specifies CASSRSFYEQYF.

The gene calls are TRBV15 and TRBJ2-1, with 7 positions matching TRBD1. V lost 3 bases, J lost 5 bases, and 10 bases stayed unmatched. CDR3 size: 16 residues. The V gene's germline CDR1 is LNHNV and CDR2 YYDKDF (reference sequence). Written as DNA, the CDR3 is TGTGCCACCAGCAGGAAGATTACAGGGGAACACAATGAGCAGTTCTTC. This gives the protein CATSRKITGEHNEQFF.

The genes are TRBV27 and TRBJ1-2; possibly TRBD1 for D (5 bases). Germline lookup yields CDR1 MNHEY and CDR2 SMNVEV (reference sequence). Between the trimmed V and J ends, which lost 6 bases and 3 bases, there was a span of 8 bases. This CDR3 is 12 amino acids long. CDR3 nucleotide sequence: TGTGCCAGCAGGTCGACAGACTATGGCTACACCTTC. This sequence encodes CASRSTDYGYTF.

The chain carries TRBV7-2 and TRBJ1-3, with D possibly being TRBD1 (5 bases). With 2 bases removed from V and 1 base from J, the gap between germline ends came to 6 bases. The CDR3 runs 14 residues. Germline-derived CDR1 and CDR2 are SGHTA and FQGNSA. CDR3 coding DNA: TGTGCCAGCAGCTTACCAGGGTCTGGAAACACCATATATTTT. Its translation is CASSLPGSGNTIYF.

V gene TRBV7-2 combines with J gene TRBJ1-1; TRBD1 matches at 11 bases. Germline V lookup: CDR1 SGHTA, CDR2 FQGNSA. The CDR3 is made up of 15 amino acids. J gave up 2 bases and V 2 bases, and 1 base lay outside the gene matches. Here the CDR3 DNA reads TGTGCCAGCAGCTTAAGGACAGGGGGCAACACTGAAGCTTTCTTT. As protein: CASSLRTGGNTEAFF.

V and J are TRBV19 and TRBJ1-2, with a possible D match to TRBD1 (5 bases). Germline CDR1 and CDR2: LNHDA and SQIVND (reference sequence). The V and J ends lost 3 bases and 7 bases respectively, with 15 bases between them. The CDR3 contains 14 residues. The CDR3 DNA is TGTGCCAGTAGTATCCCGGGGCACCACCGTGGCTACACCTTC. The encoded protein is CASSIPGHHRGYTF.

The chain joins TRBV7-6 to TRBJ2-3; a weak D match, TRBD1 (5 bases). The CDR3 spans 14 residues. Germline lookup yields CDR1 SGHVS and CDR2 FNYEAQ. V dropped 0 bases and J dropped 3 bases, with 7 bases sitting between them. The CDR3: CASSLAGVTDTQYF. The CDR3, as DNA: TGTGCCAGCAGCTTAGCAGGGGTTACAGATACGCAGTATTTT.

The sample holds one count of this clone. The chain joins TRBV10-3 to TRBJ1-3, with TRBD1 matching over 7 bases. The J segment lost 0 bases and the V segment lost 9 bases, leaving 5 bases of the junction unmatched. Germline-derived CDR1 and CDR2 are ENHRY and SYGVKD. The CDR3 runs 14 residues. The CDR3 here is CAIGDSASGNTIYF. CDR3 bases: TGTGCCATTGGGGACAGCGCCTCTGGAAACACCATATATTTT.

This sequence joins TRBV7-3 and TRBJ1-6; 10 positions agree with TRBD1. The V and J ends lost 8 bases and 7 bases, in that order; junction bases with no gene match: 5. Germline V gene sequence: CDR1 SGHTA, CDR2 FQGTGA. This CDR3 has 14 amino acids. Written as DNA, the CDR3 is TGTGCCAGCGCTAGGGACAGGGGAAATTCACCCCTCCACTTT. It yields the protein CASARDRGNSPLHF.

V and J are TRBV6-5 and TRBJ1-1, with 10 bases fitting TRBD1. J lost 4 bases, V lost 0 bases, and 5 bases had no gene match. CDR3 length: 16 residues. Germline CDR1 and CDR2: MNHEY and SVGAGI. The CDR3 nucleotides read TGTGCCAGCAGTTACTCGGTGGGACAGGGGAGCACTGAAGCTTTCTTT. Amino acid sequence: CASSYSVGQGSTEAFF.

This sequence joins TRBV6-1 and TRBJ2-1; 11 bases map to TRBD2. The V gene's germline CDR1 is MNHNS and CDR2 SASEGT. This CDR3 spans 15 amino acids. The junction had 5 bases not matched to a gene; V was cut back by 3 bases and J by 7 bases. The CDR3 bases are TGTGCCAGCAGTGAGGAACTAGCGGGAGCGAATGAGCAGTTCTTC. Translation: CASSEELAGANEQFF.